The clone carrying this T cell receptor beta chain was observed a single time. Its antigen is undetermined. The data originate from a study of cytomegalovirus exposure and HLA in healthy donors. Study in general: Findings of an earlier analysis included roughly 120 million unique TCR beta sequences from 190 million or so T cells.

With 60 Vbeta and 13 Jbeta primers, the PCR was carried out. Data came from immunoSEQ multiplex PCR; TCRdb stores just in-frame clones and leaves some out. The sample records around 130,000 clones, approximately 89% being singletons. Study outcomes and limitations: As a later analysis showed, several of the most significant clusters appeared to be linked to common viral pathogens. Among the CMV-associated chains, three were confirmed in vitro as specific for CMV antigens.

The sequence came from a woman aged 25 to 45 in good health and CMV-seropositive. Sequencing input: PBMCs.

CDR3 sequence reads: CAWSGSGRWTDTQYF. In DNA form, the CDR3 reads TGTGCCTGGAGTGGGAGCGGGAGGTGGACAGATACGCAGTATTTT. The chain employs TRBV30 and TRBJ2-3; 9 bases are shared with TRBD2. The CDR3 runs to 15 residues. V lost 1 base and J lost 3; bases outside the gene matches: 5. The germline CDR1 and CDR2 sequences are GTSNPN and SVGIG (reference sequence).